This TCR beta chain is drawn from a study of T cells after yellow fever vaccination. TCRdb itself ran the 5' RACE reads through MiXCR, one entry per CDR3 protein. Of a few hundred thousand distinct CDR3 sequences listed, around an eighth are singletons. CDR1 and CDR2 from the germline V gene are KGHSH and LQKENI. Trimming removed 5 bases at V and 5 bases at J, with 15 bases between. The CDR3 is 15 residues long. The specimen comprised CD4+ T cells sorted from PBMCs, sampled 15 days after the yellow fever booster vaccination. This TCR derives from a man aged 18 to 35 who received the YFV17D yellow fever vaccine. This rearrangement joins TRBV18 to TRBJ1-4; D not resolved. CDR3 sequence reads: CASSSTREFNEKLFF. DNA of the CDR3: TGTGCCAGCTCATCCACCCGGGAGTTCAATGAAAAACTGTTTTTT.